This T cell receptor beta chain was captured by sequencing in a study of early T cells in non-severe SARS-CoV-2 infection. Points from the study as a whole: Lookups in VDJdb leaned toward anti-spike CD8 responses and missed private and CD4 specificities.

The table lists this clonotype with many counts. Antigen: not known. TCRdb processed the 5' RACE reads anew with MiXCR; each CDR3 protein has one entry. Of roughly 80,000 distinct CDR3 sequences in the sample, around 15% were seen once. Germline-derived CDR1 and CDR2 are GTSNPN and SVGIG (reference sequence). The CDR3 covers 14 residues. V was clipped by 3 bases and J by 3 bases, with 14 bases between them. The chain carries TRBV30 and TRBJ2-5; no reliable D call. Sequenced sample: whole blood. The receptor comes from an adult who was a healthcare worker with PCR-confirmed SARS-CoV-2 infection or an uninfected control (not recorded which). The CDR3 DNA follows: TGTGCCTGGAGCGCTCCGGCGACTGAAGAGACCCAGTACTTC. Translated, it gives CAWSAPATEETQYF.